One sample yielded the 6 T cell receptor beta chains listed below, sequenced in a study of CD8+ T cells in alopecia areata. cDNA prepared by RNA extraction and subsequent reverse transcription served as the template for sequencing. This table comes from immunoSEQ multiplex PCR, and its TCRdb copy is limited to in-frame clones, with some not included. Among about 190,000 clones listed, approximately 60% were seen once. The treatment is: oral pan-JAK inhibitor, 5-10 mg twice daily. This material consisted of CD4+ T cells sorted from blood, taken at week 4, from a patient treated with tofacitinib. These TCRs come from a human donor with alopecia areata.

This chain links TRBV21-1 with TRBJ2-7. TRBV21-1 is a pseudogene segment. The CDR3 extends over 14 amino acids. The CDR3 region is CASSKRRSSYEQYF. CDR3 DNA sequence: TGTGCCAGCAGCAAAAGACGCAGCTCCTACGAGCAGTACTTC.

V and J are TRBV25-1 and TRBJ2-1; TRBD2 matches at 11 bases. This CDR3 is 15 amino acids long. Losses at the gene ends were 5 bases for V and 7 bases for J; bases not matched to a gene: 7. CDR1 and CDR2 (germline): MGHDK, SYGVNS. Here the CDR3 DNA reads TGTGCCAGCAGTATGGCTAGCGGGAGGAGTAATGAGCAGTTCTTC. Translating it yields CASSMASGRSNEQFF.

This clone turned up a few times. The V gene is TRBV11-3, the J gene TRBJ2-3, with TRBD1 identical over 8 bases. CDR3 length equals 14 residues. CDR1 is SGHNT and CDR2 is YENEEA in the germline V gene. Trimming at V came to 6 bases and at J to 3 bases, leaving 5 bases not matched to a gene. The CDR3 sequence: CASSQGARTDTQYF. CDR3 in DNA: TGTGCCAGCAGTCAGGGGGCCCGGACAGATACGCAGTATTTT.

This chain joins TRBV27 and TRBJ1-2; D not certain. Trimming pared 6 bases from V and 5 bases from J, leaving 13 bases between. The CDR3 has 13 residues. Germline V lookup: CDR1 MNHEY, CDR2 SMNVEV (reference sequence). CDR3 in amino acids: CASRARREYGYTF. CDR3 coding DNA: TGTGCCAGCAGAGCTAGAAGGGAATATGGCTACACCTTC.

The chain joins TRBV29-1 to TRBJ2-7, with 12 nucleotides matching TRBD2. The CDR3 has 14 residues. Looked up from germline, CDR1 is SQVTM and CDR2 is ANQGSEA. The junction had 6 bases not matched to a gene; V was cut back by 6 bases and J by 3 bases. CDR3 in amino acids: CSVHLAGGLYEQYF. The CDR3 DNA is TGCAGCGTCCACCTAGCGGGAGGGCTCTACGAGCAGTACTTC.

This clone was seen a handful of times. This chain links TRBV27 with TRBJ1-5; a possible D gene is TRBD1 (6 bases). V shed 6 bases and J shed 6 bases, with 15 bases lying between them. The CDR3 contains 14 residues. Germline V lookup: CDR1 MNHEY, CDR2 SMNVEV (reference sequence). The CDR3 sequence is CASRPAGERQPQHF. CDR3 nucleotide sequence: TGTGCCAGCAGGCCGGCAGGGGAGCGTCAGCCCCAGCATTTT.